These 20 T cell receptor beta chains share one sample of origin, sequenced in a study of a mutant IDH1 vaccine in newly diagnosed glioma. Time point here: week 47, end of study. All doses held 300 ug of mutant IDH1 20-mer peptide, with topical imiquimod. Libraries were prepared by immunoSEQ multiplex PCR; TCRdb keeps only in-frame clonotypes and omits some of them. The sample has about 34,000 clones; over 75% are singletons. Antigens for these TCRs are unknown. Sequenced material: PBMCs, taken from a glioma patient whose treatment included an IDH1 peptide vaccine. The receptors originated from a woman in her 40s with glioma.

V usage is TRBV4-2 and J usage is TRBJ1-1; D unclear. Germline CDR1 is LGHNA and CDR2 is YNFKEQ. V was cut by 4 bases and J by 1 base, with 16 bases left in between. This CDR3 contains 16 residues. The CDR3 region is CASSPSDRGRNTEAFF. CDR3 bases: TGTGCCAGCAGCCCCTCCGATCGGGGAAGGAACACTGAAGCTTTCTTT.

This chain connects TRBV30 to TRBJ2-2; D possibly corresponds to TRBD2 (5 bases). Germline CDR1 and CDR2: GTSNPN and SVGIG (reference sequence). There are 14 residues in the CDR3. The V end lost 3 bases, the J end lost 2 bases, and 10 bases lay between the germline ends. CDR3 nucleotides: TGTGCCTGGAGAGGTGACTACAACACCGGGGAGCTGTTTTTT. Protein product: CAWRGDYNTGELFF.

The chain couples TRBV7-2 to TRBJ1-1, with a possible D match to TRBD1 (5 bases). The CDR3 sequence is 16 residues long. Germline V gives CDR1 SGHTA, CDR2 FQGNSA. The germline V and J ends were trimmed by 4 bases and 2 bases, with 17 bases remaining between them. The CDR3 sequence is CASSSGAGHPNTEAFF. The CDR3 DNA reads TGTGCCAGCAGCTCCGGCGCGGGGCACCCAAACACTGAAGCTTTCTTT. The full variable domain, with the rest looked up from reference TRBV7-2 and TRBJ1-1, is GAGVSQSPSNKVTEKGKDVELRCDPISGHTALYWYRQSLGQGLEFLIYFQGNSAPDKSGLPSDRFSAERTGGSVSTLTIQRTQQEDSAVYLCASSSGAGHPNTEAFFGQGTRLTVV.

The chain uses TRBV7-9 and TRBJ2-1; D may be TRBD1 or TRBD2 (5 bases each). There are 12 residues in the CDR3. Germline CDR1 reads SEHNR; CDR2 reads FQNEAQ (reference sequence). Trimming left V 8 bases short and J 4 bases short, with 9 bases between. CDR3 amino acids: CASGTAYNEQFF. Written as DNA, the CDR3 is TGTGCCAGCGGGACGGCGTACAATGAGCAGTTCTTC.

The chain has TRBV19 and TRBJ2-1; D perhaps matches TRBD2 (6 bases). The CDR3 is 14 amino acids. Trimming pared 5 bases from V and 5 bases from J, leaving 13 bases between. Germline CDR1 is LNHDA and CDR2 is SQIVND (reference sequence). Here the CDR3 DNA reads TGTGCCAGTAGTGCGCCGGGACTCAACAATGAGCAGTTCTTC. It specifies CASSAPGLNNEQFF.

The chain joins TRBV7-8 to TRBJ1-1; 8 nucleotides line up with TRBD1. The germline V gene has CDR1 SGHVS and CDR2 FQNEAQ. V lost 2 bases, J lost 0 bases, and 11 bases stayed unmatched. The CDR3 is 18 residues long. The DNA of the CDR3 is TGTGCCAGCAGCTTAAAAGGGGGGACAGGAGTTATGAACACTGAAGCTTTCTTT. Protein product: CASSLKGGTGVMNTEAFF.

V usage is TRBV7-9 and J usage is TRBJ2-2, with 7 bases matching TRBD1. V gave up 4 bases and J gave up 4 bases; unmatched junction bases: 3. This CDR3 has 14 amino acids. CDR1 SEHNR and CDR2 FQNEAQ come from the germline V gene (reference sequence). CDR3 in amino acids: CASSSDRVTGELFF. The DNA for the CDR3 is TGTGCCAGCAGCTCCGACAGGGTCACCGGGGAGCTGTTTTTT.

The CDR3 region has the DNA TGTGCCAGCAGCGTACGCAGGGCCAACACCGGGGAGCTGTTTTTT. Encoded protein: CASSVRRANTGELFF. The chain combines TRBV13 with TRBJ2-2; possibly TRBD1 for D (5 bases). V was trimmed by 5 bases and J by 2 bases, leaving 12 bases between them. The CDR3 runs 15 residues. The germline V gene encodes CDR1 PRHDT and CDR2 FYEKMQ (reference sequence). The whole variable domain, filled in from reference TRBV13 and TRBJ2-2, reads AAGVIQSPRHLIKEKRETATLKCYPIPRHDTVYWYQQGPGQDPQFLISFYEKMQSDKGSIPDRFSAQQFSDYHSELNMSSLELGDSALYFCASSVRRANTGELFFGEGSRLTVL.

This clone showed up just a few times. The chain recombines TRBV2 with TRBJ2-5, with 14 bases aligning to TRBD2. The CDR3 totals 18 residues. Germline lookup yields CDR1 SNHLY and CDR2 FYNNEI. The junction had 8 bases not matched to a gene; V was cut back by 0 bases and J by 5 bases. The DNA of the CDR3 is TGTGCCAGCAGTGAAGCTAGACTAGCGGGAGGGCAAAGGGAGACCCAGTACTTC. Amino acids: CASSEARLAGGQRETQYF.

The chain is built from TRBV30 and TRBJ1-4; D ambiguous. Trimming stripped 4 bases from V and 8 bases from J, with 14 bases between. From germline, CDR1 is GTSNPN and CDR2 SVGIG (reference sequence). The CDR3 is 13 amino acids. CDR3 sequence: CAWNGRVGEKLFF. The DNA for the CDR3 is TGTGCCTGGAACGGCAGAGTAGGAGAAAAACTGTTTTTT.

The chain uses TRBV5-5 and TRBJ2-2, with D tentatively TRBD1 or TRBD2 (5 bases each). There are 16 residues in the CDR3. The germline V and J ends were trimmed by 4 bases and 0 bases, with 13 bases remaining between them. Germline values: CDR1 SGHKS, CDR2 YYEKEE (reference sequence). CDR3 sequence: CASSLRGNPNTGELFF. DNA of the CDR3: TGTGCCAGCAGCCTGAGGGGTAACCCGAACACCGGGGAGCTGTTTTTT. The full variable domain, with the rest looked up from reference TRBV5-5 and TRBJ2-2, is DAGVTQSPTHLIKTRGQQVTLRCSPISGHKSVSWYQQVLGQGPQFIFQYYEKEERGRGNFPDRFSARQFPNYSSELNVNALLLGDSALYLCASSLRGNPNTGELFFGEGSRLTVL.

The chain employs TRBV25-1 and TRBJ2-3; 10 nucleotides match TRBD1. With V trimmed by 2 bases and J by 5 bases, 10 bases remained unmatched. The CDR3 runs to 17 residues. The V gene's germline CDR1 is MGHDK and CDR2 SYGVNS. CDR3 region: CASSEGATGGVGDTQYF. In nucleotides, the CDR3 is TGTGCCAGCAGTGAAGGGGCGACAGGGGGCGTGGGAGATACGCAGTATTTT.

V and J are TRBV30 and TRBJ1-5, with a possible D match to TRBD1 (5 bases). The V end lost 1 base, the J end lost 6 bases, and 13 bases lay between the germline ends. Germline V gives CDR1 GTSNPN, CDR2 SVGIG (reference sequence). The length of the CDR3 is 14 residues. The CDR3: CAWSAGPGGQPQHF. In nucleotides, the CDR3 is TGTGCCTGGAGTGCAGGACCCGGGGGTCAGCCCCAGCATTTT.

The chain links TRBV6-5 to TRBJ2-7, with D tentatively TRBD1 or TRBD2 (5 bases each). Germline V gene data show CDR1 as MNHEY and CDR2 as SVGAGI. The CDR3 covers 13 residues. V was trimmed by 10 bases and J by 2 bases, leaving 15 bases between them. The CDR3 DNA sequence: TGTGCCACCCGGGGCCTTGCAACCTACGAGCAGTACTTC. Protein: CATRGLATYEQYF.

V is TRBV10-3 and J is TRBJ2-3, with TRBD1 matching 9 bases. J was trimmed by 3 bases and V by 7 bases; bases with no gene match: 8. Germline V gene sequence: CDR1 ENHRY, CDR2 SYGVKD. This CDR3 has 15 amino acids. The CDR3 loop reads CAIMTGQGPTDTQYF. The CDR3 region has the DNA TGTGCCATCATGACCGGACAGGGGCCGACAGATACGCAGTATTTT.

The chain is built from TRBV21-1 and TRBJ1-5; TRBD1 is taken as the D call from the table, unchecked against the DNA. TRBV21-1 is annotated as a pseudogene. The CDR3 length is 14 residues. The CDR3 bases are TGTGCCAGCAACAAAGGACAGGGCAATCAGCCCCAGCATTTT. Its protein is CASNKGQGNQPQHF.

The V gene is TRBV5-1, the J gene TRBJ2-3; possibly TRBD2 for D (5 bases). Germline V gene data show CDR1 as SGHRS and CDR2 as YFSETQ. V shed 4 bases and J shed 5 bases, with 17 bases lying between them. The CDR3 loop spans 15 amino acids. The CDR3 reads CASSSGGRELDTQYF. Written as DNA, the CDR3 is TGCGCCAGCAGCAGTGGCGGCCGGGAATTAGATACGCAGTATTTT. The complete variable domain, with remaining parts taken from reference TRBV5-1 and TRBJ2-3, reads KAGVTQTPRYLIKTRGQQVTLSCSPISGHRSVSWYQQTPGQGLQFLFEYFSETQRNKGNFPGRFSGRQFSNSRSEMNVSTLELGDSALYLCASSSGGRELDTQYFGPGTRLTVL.

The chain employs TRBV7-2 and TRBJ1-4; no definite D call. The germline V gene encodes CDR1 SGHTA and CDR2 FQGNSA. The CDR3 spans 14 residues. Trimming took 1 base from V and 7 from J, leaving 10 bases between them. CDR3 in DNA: TGTGCCAGCAGCTTAGGCGAGGTCGGTGAAAAACTGTTTTTT. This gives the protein CASSLGEVGEKLFF.

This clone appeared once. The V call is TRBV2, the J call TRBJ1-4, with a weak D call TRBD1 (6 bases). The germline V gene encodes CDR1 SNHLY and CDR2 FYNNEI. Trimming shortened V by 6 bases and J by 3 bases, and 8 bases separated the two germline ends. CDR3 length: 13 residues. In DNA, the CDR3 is TGTGCCAGCAGCAGGGGCCCTAATGAAAAACTGTTTTTT. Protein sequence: CASSRGPNEKLFF.

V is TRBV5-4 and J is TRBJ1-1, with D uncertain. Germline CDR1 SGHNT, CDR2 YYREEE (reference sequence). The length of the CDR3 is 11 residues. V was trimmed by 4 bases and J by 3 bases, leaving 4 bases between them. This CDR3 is CASSEHTEAFF. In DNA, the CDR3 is TGTGCCAGCAGCGAACACACTGAAGCTTTCTTT.